Following are 27 T cell receptor beta chains from one sample sequenced in a study of regulatory T cells in long-lasting Graves disease. CDR3-region Arm-PCR and iRepertoire HTBI primers produced the TCR beta libraries. One entry per CDR3 protein, called by TCRdb with MiXCR from the multiplex PCR reads. The sample shows about 430,000 distinct CDR3 sequences, approximately 15% of them seen only once. The time point was: newly diagnosed GD, antithyroid drugs for less than 3 months. The authors made the TCR library using RNA they extracted from PBMCs. In addition, the sample was reused for a study of T cells in Graves' hyperthyroidism and ophthalmopathy.

The sample in question was peripheral blood mononuclear cells (PBMCs), obtained at new diagnosis, from a patient treated with antithyroid drugs. These receptors were obtained from a woman aged 40 to 50 with Graves disease.

The chain joins TRBV13 to TRBJ2-2; 10 nucleotides agree with TRBD1. V shed 5 bases and J 4 bases; nucleotides not matched to a gene: 7. The CDR3 is made up of 16 amino acids. CDR1 and CDR2 from the germline V gene are PRHDT and FYEKMQ (reference sequence). CDR3 amino acids: CASSQGTGAGTGELFF. The CDR3 DNA follows: TGTGCCAGCAGCCAAGGGACAGGGGCTGGCACCGGGGAGCTGTTTTTT.

This clonotype was counted ten times or more. The chain links TRBV7-9 to TRBJ2-1; possibly TRBD1 for D (6 bases). V gave up 5 bases and J gave up 4 bases, with 15 bases separating them. The CDR3 is made up of 15 amino acids. Germline-derived CDR1 and CDR2 are SEHNR and FQNEAQ (reference sequence). The DNA for the CDR3 is TGTGCCAGCAGCGCACAAGTCGGACAGTACAATGAGCAGTTCTTC. Its protein is CASSAQVGQYNEQFF.

This clonotype appeared many times. The rearrangement links TRBV27 to TRBJ2-5, with 8 bases lining up with TRBD2. With the DNA end fitting TRBJ2-1 better, the J assignment may be wrong. The CDR3 totals 15 residues. The germline gives CDR1 MNHEY, CDR2 SMNVEV (reference sequence). CDR3 bases: TGTGCCAGCAGTTTTAGCGGGACTTTTAGCAATGAGCAGTTCTTC. Amino acid sequence: CASSFSGTFSNEQFF.

This clonotype showed up many times. V is TRBV12-5 and J is TRBJ2-5; D perhaps matches TRBD2 (6 bases). CDR1 is LGHNT, CDR2 FRNRAP, per germline. The V end lost 6 bases, the J end lost 2 bases, and 10 bases lay between the germline ends. The CDR3 has 13 residues. CDR3 sequence: CASGASGQETQYF. In nucleotides, the CDR3 is TGTGCTAGTGGGGCCAGCGGGCAAGAGACCCAGTACTTC.

This clonotype was seen many times. The chain links TRBV5-1 to TRBJ1-1; 10 bases are a match to TRBD1. This CDR3 region has 15 residues. V shed 3 bases, J shed 5 bases, and the junction held 7 bases outside the gene matches. Germline V gives CDR1 SGHRS, CDR2 YFSETQ. The CDR3 loop reads CASSSQDRGRTEAFF. The CDR3 nucleotides are TGCGCCAGCAGCTCCCAAGACAGGGGGCGGACTGAAGCTTTCTTT.

This clonotype has at least ten counts. This chain connects TRBV6-1 to TRBJ1-5; TRBD1 might be the D (5 bases). The CDR3 covers 16 residues. The germline CDR1 and CDR2 sequences are MNHNS and SASEGT. V was shortened by 4 bases and J by 0 bases, with 13 bases between the two germline ends. The CDR3 here is CASSGPGHRSNQPQHF. CDR3 sequence (DNA): TGTGCCAGCAGTGGCCCAGGACACCGTAGCAATCAGCCCCAGCATTTT.

As for this clonotype: The conserved final phenylalanine or tryptophan is absent from the CDR3, which likely points to a read error. The chain employs TRBV11-3 and TRBJ2-5; D might be TRBD1 (6 bases). V was pared by 2 bases and J by 4 bases, with 11 bases between. CDR1 is SGHNT and CDR2 is YENEEA in the germline V gene. CDR3 size: 14 residues. For the CDR3, the DNA is TGTGCCAGCAGCTTAAGCAGGGGATCAGAGACCCAGTACGTC. Its translation: CASSLSRGSETQYV.

This clonotype was found many times. V usage is TRBV10-3 and J usage is TRBJ2-5; the D call may be TRBD1 or TRBD2 (5 bases each). Germline V gene data show CDR1 as ENHRY and CDR2 as SYGVKD. Trimming left V 6 bases short and J 4 bases short, with 12 bases between. This CDR3 is 13 amino acids long. The CDR3, as DNA: TGTGCCATCAGGGGACGGTTCGGAGAGACCCAGTACTTC. It is translated as CAIRGRFGETQYF.

The V and J genes are TRBV20-1 and TRBJ2-5; TRBD2 aligns across 9 bases. Germline V lookup: CDR1 DFQATT, CDR2 SNEGSKA (reference sequence). The CDR3 extends over 15 amino acids. The trim removed 2 bases at V and 1 base at J, leaving 5 bases unmatched. CDR3 coding DNA: TGCAGTGCTAGACTTAGCGGGGGTGTCCAAGAGACCCAGTACTTC. This sequence encodes CSARLSGGVQETQYF.

This rearrangement joins TRBV2 to TRBJ2-3, with D possibly matching TRBD2 (8 bases). This CDR3 spans 15 amino acids. Trimming removed 4 bases at V and 6 bases at J, with 17 bases between. In germline, CDR1 is SNHLY, CDR2 FYNNEI. The CDR3 sequence is CASSVTSADRDTQYF. The DNA for the CDR3 is TGTGCCAGCAGTGTGACTAGCGCGGACAGGGATACGCAGTATTTT.

This clonotype was detected many times. This chain uses TRBV7-2 with TRBJ2-2; D may be TRBD1 (5 bases). The germline V gene encodes CDR1 SGHTA and CDR2 FQGNSA. CDR3 length: 15 amino acids. The ends were cut back, 4 bases at V and 0 bases at J, with 9 bases in the middle. The CDR3 DNA sequence: TGTGCCAGCAGCTCTCGGACAACGAACACCGGGGAGCTGTTTTTT. As protein: CASSSRTTNTGELFF.

On this clonotype: This may be a read error, as it is one base from a much larger clone. The chain joins TRBV18 to TRBJ1-5; a weak D match, TRBD1 (6 bases). CDR1 is KGHSH and CDR2 is LQKENI in the germline V gene. The CDR3 length is 17 residues. The CDR3 reads CASSPVGGGESNRPQHF. The CDR3 DNA reads as TGTGCCAGCTCACCGGTTGGGGGGGGCGAAAGCAATCGGCCCCAGCATTTT.

At least ten counts were recorded for this clonotype. This sequence joins TRBV6-5 and TRBJ2-7; 9 nucleotides line up with TRBD1. Trimming cost V 3 bases and J 3 bases; bases outside gene matches: 6. The CDR3 has 15 amino acids. CDR1 and CDR2 (germline): MNHEY, SVGAGI. As DNA, the CDR3 is TGTGCCAGCAGTTATTCACAGGGGGCTAACTACGAGCAGTACTTC. Its protein is CASSYSQGANYEQYF.

V usage is TRBV4-1 and J usage is TRBJ2-4; TRBD2 might be the D (5 bases). Trimming removed 1 base from V and 9 bases from J, with 7 bases in between. Germline CDR1 reads MGHRA; CDR2 reads YSYEKL. The CDR3 extends over 12 amino acids. CDR3 protein: CASSQVGVIQYF. DNA of the CDR3: TGCGCCAGCAGCCAAGTCGGGGTCATTCAGTACTTC.

This clonotype has a count of ten or more. The CDR3 DNA reads TGTGCCAGCAGTTTCAGCGGGACTAGCGGGATGGAGACCCAGTACTTC. This gives the protein CASSFSGTSGMETQYF. V gene TRBV12-3 or TRBV12-4 combines with J gene TRBJ2-5, with TRBD2 identical over 13 bases. The J segment lost 5 bases and the V segment lost 3 bases, leaving 6 bases of the junction unmatched. The CDR3 contains 16 residues.

This clonotype was detected many times. The gene calls are TRBV12-3 or TRBV12-4 and TRBJ2-1; the match to TRBD2 covers 16 bases. The length of the CDR3 is 23 residues. After removal of 5 bases from V and 4 bases from J, the junction contained 23 bases not matched to a gene. The CDR3 spells CASSGGGDRGIPGLAGGYNEQFF. For the CDR3, the DNA is TGTGCCAGCAGTGGGGGGGGGGACAGGGGGATCCCGGGACTAGCGGGAGGGTACAATGAGCAGTTCTTC.

This clonotype appeared a few times. The rearrangement uses TRBV6-1 and TRBJ1-2; 10 nucleotides match TRBD1. The V gene end was trimmed by 6 bases and the J gene end by 7 bases; junction bases not matched to a gene: 8. Germline CDR1 reads MNHNS; CDR2 reads SASEGT. This CDR3 is built from 14 residues. The CDR3 spells CASSPPGQGVGYTF. The CDR3 DNA reads TGTGCCAGCAGCCCACCCGGACAGGGGGTTGGCTACACCTTC.

This clonotype was counted many times. J is TRBJ2-3 and V is TRBV11-3; TRBD1 matches 10 bases. Unmatched junction bases numbered 4, after V lost 5 bases and J lost 5 bases. Germline V lookup: CDR1 SGHNT, CDR2 YENEEA. The CDR3 runs to 14 residues. CDR3 nucleotide sequence: TGTGCCAGCAGCACGGGACAGGGGATAGATACGCAGTATTTT. Encoded protein: CASSTGQGIDTQYF.

This clonotype was recorded at least ten times. The CDR3 sequence is CASSLGDFLGTGELFF. For the CDR3, the DNA is TGTGCCAGCAGCTTAGGGGACTTCCTAGGCACCGGGGAGCTGTTTTTT. The gene calls are TRBV11-3 and TRBJ2-2, with D perhaps matching TRBD2 (6 bases). Trimming stripped 1 base from V and 4 bases from J, with 13 bases between. Germline CDR1 SGHNT, CDR2 YENEEA. The CDR3 consists of 16 residues.

The gene calls are TRBV30 and TRBJ1-5, with D perhaps matching TRBD1 (5 bases). Germline V lookup: CDR1 GTSNPN, CDR2 SVGIG (reference sequence). V lost 1 base and J lost 6, with 10 bases in between. This CDR3 is 13 amino acids long. CDR3 sequence reads: CAWSAGRSQPQHF. CDR3 bases: TGTGCCTGGAGTGCAGGGAGGTCTCAGCCCCAGCATTTT.

This clonotype came up many times. This chain joins TRBV11-2 and TRBJ2-3, with 9 bases aligning to TRBD2. CDR1 and CDR2 (germline): SGHAT, FQNNGV. The V gene end was trimmed by 1 base and the J gene end by 0 bases; junction bases not matched to a gene: 14. This CDR3 has 20 residues. The CDR3 loop is CASSLVSGTGSGGSTDTQYF. Here the CDR3 DNA reads TGTGCCAGCAGCTTAGTTTCTGGGACTGGGAGCGGGGGGAGCACAGATACGCAGTATTTT.

The rearrangement joins TRBV19 to TRBJ2-5; TRBD1 matches 7 bases. The CDR3 contains 14 residues. The V segment lost 5 bases and the J segment 5 bases; nucleotides outside the gene matches: 8. CDR1 and CDR2 from the germline V gene are LNHDA and SQIVND (reference sequence). The CDR3 bases are TGTGCCAGTAGTCCCCAGGGGGTGAGGGAGACCCAGTACTTC. The encoded protein is CASSPQGVRETQYF.

This clonotype was seen at least ten times. One end of the junction varies from germline; a read error may be responsible. This chain links TRBV20-1 with TRBJ2-1; D is uncertain. CDR1 and CDR2 (germline): DFQATT, SNEGSKA (reference sequence). This CDR3 has 12 residues. CDR3: CSARSPVGGTPF. CDR3 DNA sequence: TGCAGTGCTAGGAGTCCCGTGGGTGGTACGCCCTTC.

Many counts were recorded for this clonotype. This chain joins TRBV18 and TRBJ2-7; weak D call: TRBD1 (6 bases). The length of the CDR3 is 15 residues. V was pared by 2 bases and J by 2 bases, with 13 bases between. Germline V lookup: CDR1 KGHSH, CDR2 LQKENI. CDR3 DNA: TGTGCCAGCTCACCAGAGTGGGCAGGGGCCTACGAGCAGTACTTC. It encodes CASSPEWAGAYEQYF.

This clonotype was found many times. The chain recombines TRBV12-3 or TRBV12-4 with TRBJ2-2, with 8 positions matching TRBD2. The CDR3 covers 15 residues. After removal of 7 bases from V and 0 bases from J, the junction contained 4 bases not matched to a gene. The CDR3 bases are TGTGCCAGCACCCCGGGACTAGCGAACACCGGGGAGCTGTTTTTT. Translation gives CASTPGLANTGELFF.

This clonotype was picked up many times. The chain uses TRBV28 and TRBJ1-5, with 8 bases that match TRBD1. The germline gives CDR1 MDHEN, CDR2 SYDVKM. The CDR3 consists of 15 residues. The V gene end was trimmed by 3 bases and the J gene end by 6 bases; junction bases not matched to a gene: 7. CDR3 coding DNA: TGTGCCAGCAGTTTGAGCCAGGGGGCGTTTCAGCCCCAGCATTTT. Protein sequence: CASSLSQGAFQPQHF.

On this clonotype: At one end the junction does not follow the germline gene, possibly because of a read error. V is TRBV7-7 and J is TRBJ2-4, with 10 bases that match TRBD1. Germline CDR1 is SSHAT and CDR2 is FNYEAQ (reference sequence). The CDR3 consists of 19 residues. CDR3 sequence reads: CASSRPPGQGTQAKNIQYF. The CDR3 region has the DNA TGTGCTAGCAGCCGCCCTCCGGGACAGGGGACTCAAGCCAAAAACATTCAGTACTTC.